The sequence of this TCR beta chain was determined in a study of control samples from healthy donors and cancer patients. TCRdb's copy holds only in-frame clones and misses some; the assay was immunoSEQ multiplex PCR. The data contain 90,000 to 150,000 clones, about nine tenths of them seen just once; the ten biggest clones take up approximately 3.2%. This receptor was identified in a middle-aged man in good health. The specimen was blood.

The CDR3 is CASSQDSWGGEQYF. The DNA for the CDR3 is TGCGCCAGCAGCCAAGATAGCTGGGGTGGCGAGCAGTACTTC. This chain links TRBV4-3 with TRBJ2-7, with no clear D. V shed 0 bases and J shed 6 bases, with 12 bases lying between them. CDR3 length: 14 residues. Germline CDR1 is LGHNA and CDR2 is YSLEER.